The 2 T cell receptor beta chains reported below all come from one sample, sequenced in a study of metastatic and nonmetastatic thyroid tumors. No treatment of any kind had been given to any patient before thyroid surgery. TCRdb reanalyzed the PCR reads with MiXCR. The sample yields roughly 16,000 clones, roughly 23% seen once. Material: adjacent normal tissue. These receptors were obtained from a female donor with papillary thyroid cancer or a benign thyroid nodule (not recorded which). Some clones in this sample may be carry-over from other donors' samples.

The chain uses TRBV9 and TRBJ2-7; a possible D gene is TRBD2 (5 bases). The CDR3 extends over 13 amino acids. The V and J ends lost 4 bases and 7 bases respectively, with 15 bases between them. Per germline, CDR1 SGDLS and CDR2 YYNGEE. The CDR3 nucleotides read TGTGCCAGCAGCCTAGCCCCAGCACTTGAGCAGTACTTC. The encoded protein is CASSLAPALEQYF.

This clone appeared a few times. The rearrangement links TRBV7-3 to TRBJ1-2; the D is unclear. CDR1 and CDR2 (germline): SGHTA, FQGTGA. Trimming took off 5 bases at V and 4 bases at J, with 11 bases between the two ends. This CDR3 region has 13 residues. The CDR3 DNA reads as TGTGCCAGCAGCCGTGACCCAGGCTATGGCTACACCTTC. Protein product: CASSRDPGYGYTF.